Below are 7 T cell receptor beta chains sequenced from a single sample in a study of T-cell memory formation after mild COVID-19. Via MiXCR, TCRdb re-called the 5' RACE reads, giving one row per CDR3 protein. The table includes 150,000 to 200,000 distinct CDR3 sequences, about an eighth detected once. The sequenced sample consisted of PBMCs or a T cell subset sorted from them (not recorded which). Receptor source: a man aged 18 to 35 who had mild COVID-19 (a few samples of this study predate the infection). Cell type and time point are not known.

This clonotype was picked up many times. The rearrangement uses TRBV7-2 and TRBJ1-5, with D perhaps matching TRBD1 (6 bases). CDR3 size: 14 residues. The germline V and J ends were trimmed by 5 bases and 6 bases, with 14 bases remaining between them. Germline V lookup: CDR1 SGHTA, CDR2 FQGNSA. The CDR3 loop reads CASSQQGSGQPQHF. CDR3 bases: TGTGCCAGCAGCCAACAGGGAAGCGGTCAGCCCCAGCATTTT.

This clonotype has just a few counts. The chain joins TRBV11-2 to TRBJ1-1; TRBD1 matches 10 bases. The CDR3 length is 16 residues. Losses at the gene ends were 0 bases for V and 3 bases for J; bases not matched to a gene: 4. Germline loops: CDR1 SGHAT, CDR2 FQNNGV. Written as DNA, the CDR3 is TGTGCCAGCAGCTTAGAGACAGGGGGCTACGACACTGAAGCTTTCTTT. Its translation: CASSLETGGYDTEAFF. Full variable domain (rest looked up from reference TRBV11-2 and TRBJ1-1): EAGVAQSPRYKIIEKRQSVAFWCNPISGHATLYWYQQILGQGPKLLIQFQNNGVVDDSQLPKDRFSAERLKGVDSTLKIQPAKLEDSAVYLCASSLETGGYDTEAFFGQGTRLTVV.

The chain joins TRBV20-1 to TRBJ2-3, with a possible D match to TRBD2 (6 bases). The CDR3 sequence is 15 residues long. V lost 7 bases and J 3 bases, leaving 20 bases between the germline ends. Germline CDR1 is DFQATT and CDR2 is SNEGSKA (reference sequence). Written as DNA, the CDR3 is TGCAGTGGTCCTCCCCGGGGGTCTTGGACAGATACGCAGTATTTT. Protein product: CSGPPRGSWTDTQYF.

This clonotype was seen only a few times. The chain uses TRBV5-1 and TRBJ2-5; TRBD1 matches at 9 bases. Germline lookup yields CDR1 SGHRS and CDR2 YFSETQ. This CDR3 is built from 14 residues. J gave up 4 bases and V 0 bases, and 1 base lay outside the gene matches. CDR3 region: CASSLEDRGETQYF. The CDR3, as DNA: TGCGCCAGCAGCTTGGAGGACAGGGGAGAGACCCAGTACTTC. The entire variable domain, with the rest obtained from reference TRBV5-1 and TRBJ2-5, is as follows: KAGVTQTPRYLIKTRGQQVTLSCSPISGHRSVSWYQQTPGQGLQFLFEYFSETQRNKGNFPGRFSGRQFSNSRSEMNVSTLELGDSALYLCASSLEDRGETQYFGPGTRLLVL.

This clonotype was detected a few times. The chain links TRBV28 to TRBJ2-1; the match to TRBD1 covers 10 bases. CDR1 and CDR2 (germline): MDHEN, SYDVKM. Unmatched junction bases numbered 6, after V lost 4 bases and J lost 6 bases. The CDR3 has 15 amino acids. CDR3 DNA: TGTGCCAGCAGTTCCTGGACAGGGGGTTTCAATGAGCAGTTCTTC. Its translation: CASSSWTGGFNEQFF.

This clonotype has more than one count but fewer than ten. This chain links TRBV24-1 with TRBJ2-2; tentatively, D is TRBD1 (5 bases). CDR3 length: 15 residues. V lost 2 bases and J lost 5, with 11 bases in between. CDR1 KGHDR and CDR2 SFDVKD come from the germline V gene. CDR3 protein: CATSDWGQGTGELFF. The CDR3 bases are TGTGCCACCAGTGATTGGGGCCAGGGAACCGGGGAGCTGTTTTTT.

The V and J genes are TRBV18 and TRBJ2-7; the D gene is possibly TRBD1 (6 bases). The CDR3 has 15 residues. CDR1 is KGHSH and CDR2 is LQKENI in the germline V gene. V lost 6 bases to trimming and J lost 4 bases, with 19 bases between them. CDR3 sequence (DNA): TGTGCCAGCTCCGCGCCGGGACAAGTATGGTACGAGCAGTACTTC. It encodes CASSAPGQVWYEQYF.